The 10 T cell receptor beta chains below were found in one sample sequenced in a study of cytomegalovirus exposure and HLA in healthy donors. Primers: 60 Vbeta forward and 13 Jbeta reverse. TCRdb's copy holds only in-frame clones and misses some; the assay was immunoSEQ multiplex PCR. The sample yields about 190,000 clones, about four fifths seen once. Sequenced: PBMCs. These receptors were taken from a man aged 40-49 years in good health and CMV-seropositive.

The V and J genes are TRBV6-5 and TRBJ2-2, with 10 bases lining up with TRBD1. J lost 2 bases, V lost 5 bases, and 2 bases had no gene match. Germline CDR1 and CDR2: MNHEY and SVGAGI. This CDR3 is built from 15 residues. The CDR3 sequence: CASSTTGGNTGELFF. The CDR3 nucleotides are TGTGCCAGCAGTACGACAGGGGGCAACACCGGGGAGCTGTTTTTT.

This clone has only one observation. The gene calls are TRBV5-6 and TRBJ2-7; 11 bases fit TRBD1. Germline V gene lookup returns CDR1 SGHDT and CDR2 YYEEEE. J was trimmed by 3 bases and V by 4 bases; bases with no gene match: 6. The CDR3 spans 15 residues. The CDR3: CASSATGTGGYEQYF. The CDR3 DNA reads TGTGCCAGCAGCGCAACCGGGACAGGGGGCTACGAGCAGTACTTC.

This CDR3 reads CASSDRNSNQPQHF. The CDR3 DNA follows: TGTGCCAGCAGTGACAGGAATAGCAATCAGCCCCAGCATTTT. The rearrangement uses TRBV6-1 and TRBJ1-5; D remains ambiguous. The CDR3 runs 14 residues. Trimming removed 3 bases from V and 0 bases from J, with 6 bases in between. Germline CDR1 is MNHNS and CDR2 is SASEGT.

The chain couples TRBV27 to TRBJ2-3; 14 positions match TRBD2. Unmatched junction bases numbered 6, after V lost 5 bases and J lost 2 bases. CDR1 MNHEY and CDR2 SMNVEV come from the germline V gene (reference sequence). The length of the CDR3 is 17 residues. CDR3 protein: CASSPGLAGGPTDTQYF. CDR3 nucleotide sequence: TGTGCCAGCAGTCCCGGACTAGCGGGAGGACCCACAGATACGCAGTATTTT.

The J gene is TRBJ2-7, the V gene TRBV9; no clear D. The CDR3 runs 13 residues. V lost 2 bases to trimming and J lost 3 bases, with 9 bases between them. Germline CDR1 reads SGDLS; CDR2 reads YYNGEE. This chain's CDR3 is CASSVNSNYEQYF. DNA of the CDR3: TGTGCCAGCAGCGTTAACAGTAACTACGAGCAGTACTTC.

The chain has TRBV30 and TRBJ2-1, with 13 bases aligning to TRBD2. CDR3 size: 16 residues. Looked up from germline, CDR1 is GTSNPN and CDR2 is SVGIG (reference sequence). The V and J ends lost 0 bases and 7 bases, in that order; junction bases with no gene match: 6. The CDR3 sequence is CAWSVGLAGFRNEQFF. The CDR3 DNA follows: TGTGCCTGGAGTGTGGGACTAGCGGGATTCAGGAATGAGCAGTTCTTC.

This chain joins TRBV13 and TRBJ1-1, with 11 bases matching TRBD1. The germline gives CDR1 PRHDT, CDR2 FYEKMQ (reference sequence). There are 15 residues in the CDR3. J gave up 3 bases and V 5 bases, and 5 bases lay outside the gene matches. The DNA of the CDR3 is TGTGCCAGCAGCCCGGGGACAGGGGGATACACTGAAGCTTTCTTT. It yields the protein CASSPGTGGYTEAFF.

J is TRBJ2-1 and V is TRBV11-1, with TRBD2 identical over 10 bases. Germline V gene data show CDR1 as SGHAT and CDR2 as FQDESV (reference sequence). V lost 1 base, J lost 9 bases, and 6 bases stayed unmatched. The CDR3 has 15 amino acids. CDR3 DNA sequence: TGTGCCAGCAGCTTAGGGAGCGGGAGGGCTCCTGAGCAGTTCTTC. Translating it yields CASSLGSGRAPEQFF.

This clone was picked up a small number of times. Here the CDR3 reads CASSLTSGGTWYNEQFF. The CDR3 DNA reads as TGTGCCAGCAGCTTGACTAGCGGGGGGACTTGGTACAATGAGCAGTTCTTC. This rearrangement joins TRBV5-4 to TRBJ2-1; TRBD2 matches at 12 bases. This CDR3 has 17 residues. The germline V gene encodes CDR1 SGHNT and CDR2 YYREEE (reference sequence). Losses at the gene ends were 1 base for V and 4 bases for J; bases not matched to a gene: 6.

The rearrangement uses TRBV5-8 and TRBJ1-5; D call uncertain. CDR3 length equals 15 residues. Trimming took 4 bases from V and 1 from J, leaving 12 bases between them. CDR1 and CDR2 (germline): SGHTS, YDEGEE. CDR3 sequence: CASSPVRGSNQPQHF. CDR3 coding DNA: TGTGCCAGCAGCCCGGTCCGAGGCAGCAATCAGCCCCAGCATTTT.